This paragraph covers one T cell receptor (beta chain) sequence. Its cognate antigen is unknown. These data come from a study of high-grade serous ovarian cancer treatment subgroups. General study findings and limits: Same-patient tumor repertoires overlapped at about 0.11 to 0.85; different patients barely overlapped.

The tumor samples were collected prior to definitive surgery or chemotherapy. The CDR3 consists of 14 residues. Germline V gives CDR1 SGHAT, CDR2 FQNNGV. V lost 5 bases and J 6 bases, leaving 15 bases between the germline ends. Assay: immunoSEQ multiplex PCR; the TCRdb copy retains only in-frame clones and omits some. The profile covers 35,000 to 45,000 clones, with around three quarters appearing a single time and about 3% taken by the ten largest. The sequence was obtained from a human donor with high-grade serous ovarian cancer. The genes are TRBV11-2 and TRBJ2-3, with TRBD1 as a possible D gene (5 bases). Input material: tumor tissue. The CDR3 loop is CASSPTRAGDTQYF. CDR3 coding DNA: TGTGCCAGCAGCCCAACCAGGGCAGGGGATACGCAGTATTTT.